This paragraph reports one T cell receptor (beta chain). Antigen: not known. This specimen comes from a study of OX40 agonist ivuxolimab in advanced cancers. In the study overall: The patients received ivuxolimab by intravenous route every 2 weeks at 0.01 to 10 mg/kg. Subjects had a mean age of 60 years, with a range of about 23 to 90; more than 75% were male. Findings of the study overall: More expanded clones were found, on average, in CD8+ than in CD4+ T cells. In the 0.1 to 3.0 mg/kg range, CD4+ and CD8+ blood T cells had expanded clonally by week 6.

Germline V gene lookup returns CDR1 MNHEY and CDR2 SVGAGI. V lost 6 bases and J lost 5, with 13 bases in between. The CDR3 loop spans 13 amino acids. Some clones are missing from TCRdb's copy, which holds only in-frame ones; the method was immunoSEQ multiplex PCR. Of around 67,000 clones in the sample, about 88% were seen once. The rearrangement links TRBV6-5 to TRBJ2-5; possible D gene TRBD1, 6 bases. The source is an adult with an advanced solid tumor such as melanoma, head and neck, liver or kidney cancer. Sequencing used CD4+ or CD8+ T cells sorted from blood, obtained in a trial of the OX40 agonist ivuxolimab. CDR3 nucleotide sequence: TGTGCCAGCAGCCCAGGACAGTGGGAGACCCAGTACTTC. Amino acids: CASSPGQWETQYF.